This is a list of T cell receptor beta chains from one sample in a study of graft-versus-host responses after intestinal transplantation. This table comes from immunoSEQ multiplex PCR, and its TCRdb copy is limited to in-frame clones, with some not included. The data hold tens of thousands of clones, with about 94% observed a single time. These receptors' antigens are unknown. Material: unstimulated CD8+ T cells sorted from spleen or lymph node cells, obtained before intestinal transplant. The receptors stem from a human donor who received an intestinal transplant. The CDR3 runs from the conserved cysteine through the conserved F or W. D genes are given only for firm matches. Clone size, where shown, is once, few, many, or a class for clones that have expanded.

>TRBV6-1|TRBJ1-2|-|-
TGTGCCACCGAAGGCAGGGACGGCTACACCTTC
CATEGRDGYTF
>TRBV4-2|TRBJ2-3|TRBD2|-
TGTGCCAGCAGCCAAACCGGCAGCGGGGCATTTAGCACAGATACGCAGTATTTT
CASSQTGSGAFSTDTQYF
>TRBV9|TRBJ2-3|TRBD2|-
TGTGCCAGCAGCGTAGCTCGAGCGCAGGGAAGACTAGCGGGAGATAGCACAGATACGCAGTATTTT
CASSVARAQGRLAGDSTDTQYF
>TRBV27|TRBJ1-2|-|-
TGTGCCAGCAGTCCCTCAGGGATCGGCTATGGCTACACCTTC
CASSPSGIGYGYTF
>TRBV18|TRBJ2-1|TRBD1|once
TGTGCCAGCTCACCACCGAGGACAGGGGTCTACAATGAGCAGTTCTTC
CASSPPRTGVYNEQFF
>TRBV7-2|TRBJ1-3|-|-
TGTGCCAGCAGCTTAAACAGGGCCGGAAACACCATATATTTT
CASSLNRAGNTIYF
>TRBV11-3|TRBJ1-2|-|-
TGTGCCAGCAGCTTACAGGGGAATAACTATGGCTACACCTTC
CASSLQGNNYGYTF
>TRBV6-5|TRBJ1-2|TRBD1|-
TGTGCCAGCAGTTACTCGACAGGGGAAAACTATGGCTACACCTTC
CASSYSTGENYGYTF
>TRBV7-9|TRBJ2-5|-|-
TGTGCCAGCAGCTTAGAACTAGGGGGGGAGACCCAGTACTTC
CASSLELGGETQYF
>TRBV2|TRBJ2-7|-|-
TGTGCCAGCAGCGGATCCTACGAGCAGTACTTC
CASSGSYEQYF
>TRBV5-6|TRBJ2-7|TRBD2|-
TGTGCCAGCAGCCCGGGACTAGCGGGATCCTACGAGCAGTACTTC
CASSPGLAGSYEQYF
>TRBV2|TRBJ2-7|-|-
TGTGCCAGCAGTGAGGGACGCCCGAACTTC
CASSEGRPNF